The rows below give T cell receptor beta chains drawn from one sample of a study of T cell responses to AZD1222 COVID-19 vaccine. Produced via immunoSEQ multiplex PCR; TCRdb's table is partial and in-frame only. Of 15,000 to 20,000 clones listed, roughly 79% are singletons. The sample was peripheral blood, taken 28 days after the second AZD1222 dose. Receptors originate from an adult who received the AZD1222 COVID-19 vaccine. CDR3s include the opening cysteine and the closing phenylalanine or tryptophan. A D gene is named only where the DNA matches it firmly. Only part of the rows carry a size: once, few, many, or a class if the clone is expanded.

d_gene	abundance	v_gene	j_gene	CDR3nt	CDR3aa
.	.	TRBV4-3	TRBJ1-2	TGCGCCAGCAGCCAAGAATTTTATTATGAGACAGTCAATGGCTACACCTTC	CASSQEFYYETVNGYTF
.	.	TRBV5-6	TRBJ1-1	TGTGCCAGCAGCGCTCTAGACAGGCGCACTGAAGCTTTCTTT	CASSALDRRTEAFF
.	.	TRBV12-5	TRBJ1-5	TGTGCTAGTGGTTTGAGCCGGAATCAGCCCCAGCATTTT	CASGLSRNQPQHF
.	.	TRBV4-2	TRBJ1-2	TGTGCCAGCAGCCAAGACCGGGACAAGGGTGGCTACACCTTC	CASSQDRDKGGYTF
.	.	TRBV19	TRBJ2-7	TGTGCCAGTAGACTTTCCGGGACACACTATTACGAGCAGTACTTC	CASRLSGTHYYEQYF
.	.	TRBV7-9	TRBJ2-3	TGTGCCAGCAGCCTTCGTAGCGGCTCTAGCACAGATACGCAGTATTTT	CASSLRSGSSTDTQYF
.	.	TRBV19	TRBJ2-2	TGTGCCAGTAGGCGGGACACAGACACCGGGGAGCTGTTTTTT	CASRRDTDTGELFF
TRBD1	.	TRBV6-1	TRBJ2-1	TGTGCCAGCAGTGAACCCGGGACAGCGATCAATGAGCAGTTCTTC	CASSEPGTAINEQFF
TRBD1	.	TRBV11-2	TRBJ1-4	TGTGCCAGCAGACGAGGGACAGTCTCTAATGAAAAACTGTTTTTT	CASRRGTVSNEKLFF
.	.	TRBV29-1	TRBJ2-3	TGCAGCGTTGCCCGGATGGTTGCAGATACGCAGTATTTT	CSVARMVADTQYF
TRBD1	.	TRBV7-8	TRBJ1-1	TGTGCCAGCAGCTTAAGGGGGCGGGTCACTGAAGCTTTCTTT	CASSLRGRVTEAFF
.	once	TRBV27	TRBJ2-3	TGTGCCAGCAGGAAACGGACAGATACGCAGTATTTT	CASRKRTDTQYF
.	.	TRBV7-3	TRBJ2-5	TGTGCCCGCCGGGACCGCCCAATTAATTTTCAAGAGACCCAGTACTTC	CARRDRPINFQETQYF
TRBD1	.	TRBV7-9	TRBJ2-7	TGTGCCAGCAGCTTTCGACAGGGGGCCTACGAGCAGTACTTC	CASSFRQGAYEQYF
.	.	TRBV5-1	TRBJ2-5	TGCGCCAGCAGCACCAACCAAGAGACCCAGTACTTC	CASSTNQETQYF
.	.	TRBV6-5	TRBJ1-1	TGTGCCAGCAGTTACTCCCCAACCACGGAGTCTGAAGCTTTCTTT	CASSYSPTTESEAFF
TRBD1	.	TRBV6-5	TRBJ1-1	TGTGCCGGCAGACTCCGACAGGGGAACACTGAAGCTTTCTTT	CAGRLRQGNTEAFF
.	.	TRBV10-3	TRBJ1-2	TGTGCCATCAGTGGGACCCCAGAAAGGGATTTCTATGGCTACACCTTC	CAISGTPERDFYGYTF
TRBD1	.	TRBV6-2/TRBV6-3	TRBJ2-1	TGTGCCAGCAGTCAGGGGACAGGGTTGAATGAGCAGTTCTTC	CASSQGTGLNEQFF
TRBD1	.	TRBV4-3	TRBJ1-2	TGCGCCAGCAGGGACAGGGCCGTAGATAACTATGGCTACACCTTC	CASRDRAVDNYGYTF
TRBD1	.	TRBV6-5	TRBJ1-1	TGTGCCAGCAAGGGACAGGGCGTCACTGAAGCTTTCTTT	CASKGQGVTEAFF
.	.	TRBV4-3	TRBJ1-3	TGCGCCAGCAGCCAAGAGTCGCAGGGAGGAAACACCATATATTTT	CASSQESQGGNTIYF
.	.	TRBV6-5	TRBJ1-1	TGTGCCAGCAGTTACTCGAGGGGGATCGGGTCTGAAGCTTTCTTT	CASSYSRGIGSEAFF
.	.	TRBV4-3	TRBJ1-2	TGCGCCAGCAGCCAAACGTACGGAGGCTATGGCTACACCTTC	CASSQTYGGYGYTF
.	.	TRBV3-1/TRBV3-2	TRBJ1-1	TGTGCCAGCAGCCAAGCCTCCGGGGCCCCGGCTTTCTTT	CASSQASGAPAFF